These 32 T cell receptor beta chains originate from one sample sequenced in a study of blood T cell repertoires in COVID-19. Clones were sequenced by immunoSEQ multiplex PCR, and TCRdb holds only the in-frame ones, with some missing. The profile shows 300,000 to 400,000 clones, 88% of them singletons. The specimen was PBMCs or T cells enriched from blood (not recorded which). The receptors here all came from a young woman who had recovered from COVID-19.

The V and J genes are TRBV12-3 or TRBV12-4 and TRBJ2-5; D ambiguous. V dropped 3 bases and J dropped 1 base, with 6 bases sitting between them. The CDR3 has 13 amino acids. CDR3 sequence: CASSLSGQETQYF. DNA for the CDR3: TGTGCCAGCAGTTTGAGTGGCCAAGAGACCCAGTACTTC.

J is TRBJ1-6 and V is TRBV4-1, with a weak D call TRBD1 (5 bases). In germline, CDR1 is MGHRA, CDR2 YSYEKL. Trimming removed 4 bases from V and 5 bases from J, with 15 bases in between. This CDR3 is built from 16 residues. CDR3 region: CASSLLDGADNSPLHF. The CDR3 DNA is TGCGCCAGCAGCCTCCTAGATGGGGCAGATAATTCACCCCTCCACTTT.

This clone came up many times. The chain uses TRBV29-1 and TRBJ1-2, with 7 bases lining up with TRBD1. The length of the CDR3 is 12 residues. Trimming cost V 6 bases and J 7 bases; bases outside gene matches: 8. CDR1 is SQVTM, CDR2 ANQGSEA, per germline. The DNA for the CDR3 is TGCAGCGTCTCGACAGGGATAGGTGGCTACACCTTC. It codes for CSVSTGIGGYTF.

The gene calls are TRBV28 and TRBJ2-2; D possibly corresponds to TRBD2 (5 bases). The V gene's germline CDR1 is MDHEN and CDR2 SYDVKM. Trimming stripped 8 bases from V and 3 bases from J, with 19 bases between. The CDR3 loop spans 16 amino acids. The CDR3 sequence: CASSPPAGSHTGELFF. The CDR3 DNA reads as TGTGCCAGCTCGCCCCCGGCTGGGAGCCACACCGGGGAGCTGTTTTTT. The full variable domain, in which reference TRBV28 and TRBJ2-2 provide the parts outside the CDR3, is DVKVTQSSRYLVKRTGEKVFLECVQDMDHENMFWYRQDPGLGLRLIYFSYDVKMKEKGDIPEGYSVSREKKERFSLILESASTNQTSMYLCASSPPAGSHTGELFFGEGSRLTVL.

J is TRBJ1-1 and V is TRBV11-2; D is unresolved. CDR3 length equals 15 residues. V was pared by 5 bases and J by 1 base, with 14 bases between. The V gene's germline CDR1 is SGHAT and CDR2 FQNNGV. The CDR3 spells CASSHQDAGNTEAFF. The CDR3 DNA follows: TGTGCCAGCAGCCATCAAGACGCAGGGAACACTGAAGCTTTCTTT.

The genes are TRBV5-6 and TRBJ2-1; no clear D. The CDR3 has 13 amino acids. V was shortened by 1 base and J by 12 bases, with 14 bases between the two germline ends. The germline gives CDR1 SGHDT, CDR2 YYEEEE. CDR3 coding DNA: TGTGCCAGCAGCTTGTCCGATACCACTGGGCAGTTCTTC. It encodes CASSLSDTTGQFF.

The rearrangement joins TRBV2 to TRBJ1-2, with D perhaps matching TRBD1 (5 bases). Per the germline V gene, CDR1 is SNHLY and CDR2 is FYNNEI. The CDR3 consists of 10 residues. Trimming removed 6 bases from V and 8 bases from J, with 7 bases in between. CDR3 amino acids: CASRGVGYTF. The CDR3 coding sequence is TGTGCCAGCAGAGGGGTCGGCTACACCTTC. Full variable domain (remainder filled in from reference TRBV2 and TRBJ1-2): EPEVTQTPSHQVTQMGQEVILRCVPISNHLYFYWYRQILGQKVEFLVSFYNNEISEKSEIFDDQFSVERPDGSNFTLKIRSTKLEDSAMYFCASRGVGYTFGSGTRLTVV.

The J gene is TRBJ1-3, the V gene TRBV5-1; maybe TRBD1 (5 bases). V lost 2 bases, J lost 2 bases, and 8 bases lay in between. CDR3 length: 14 amino acids. CDR1 is SGHRS, CDR2 YFSETQ, per germline. The CDR3 coding sequence is TGCGCCAGCAGCTTAGGGGAACCTGGAAACACCATATATTTT. Encoded protein: CASSLGEPGNTIYF.

This clone was seen just once. The chain combines TRBV6-5 with TRBJ1-3; D unresolved. This CDR3 contains 14 residues. Germline values: CDR1 MNHEY, CDR2 SVGAGI. The V end was cut by 11 bases, the J end by 1 base, with 15 bases between. The CDR3 bases are TGTGCCTCAACCCCCACGAGGTCTGGAAACACCATATATTTT. Its protein is CASTPTRSGNTIYF.

This sequence joins TRBV14 and TRBJ2-7, with TRBD2 as a possible D gene (5 bases). The V end lost 4 bases, the J end lost 6 bases, and 16 bases lay between the germline ends. CDR1 and CDR2 (germline): SGHDN, FVKESK. This CDR3 comprises 14 residues. The CDR3 protein is CASSRSTRVVEQYF. In DNA form, the CDR3 reads TGTGCCAGCAGCCGCTCCACGAGGGTCGTCGAGCAGTACTTC.

The chain carries TRBV11-2 and TRBJ2-7; TRBD1 matches at 7 bases. The CDR3 is made up of 15 amino acids. V was pared by 7 bases and J by 9 bases, with 18 bases of the junction left unmatched. Germline V gives CDR1 SGHAT, CDR2 FQNNGV. The CDR3 DNA reads as TGTGCCAGCACAACACCGGGACAGTACTTTTATGGGCAGTACTTC. It translates to CASTTPGQYFYGQYF.

Notes on this clone: This CDR3 is also generated by other DNA sequences in the sample. This rearrangement joins TRBV7-3 to TRBJ2-7; 9 bases fit TRBD1. The CDR3 is 15 residues long. V lost 3 bases to trimming and J lost 0 bases; unmatched junction nucleotides: 3. CDR1 and CDR2 (germline): SGHTA, FQGTGA. CDR3 nucleotides: TGTGCCAGCAGCTTGACAGGGGGAAGCTCCTACGAGCAGTACTTC. Amino acids: CASSLTGGSSYEQYF.

The rearrangement links TRBV7-8 to TRBJ2-1, with 9 positions matching TRBD2. The V gene's germline CDR1 is SGHVS and CDR2 FQNEAQ. With 5 bases clipped from V and 4 bases from J, the junction kept 6 bases outside the gene matches. This CDR3 is 15 amino acids long. The DNA of the CDR3 is TGTGCCAGCAGCGGCGGGGGGGGCTATTACAATGAGCAGTTCTTC. Its protein product is CASSGGGGYYNEQFF.

The chain combines TRBV6-1 with TRBJ2-3, with D perhaps matching TRBD2 (6 bases). The CDR3 length is 16 residues. Germline V lookup: CDR1 MNHNS, CDR2 SASEGT. Trimming shortened V by 1 base and J by 1 base, and 12 bases separated the two germline ends. DNA for the CDR3: TGTGCCAGCAGTGAAGAGGTAGGCGGGGGCACAGATACGCAGTATTTT. This gives the protein CASSEEVGGGTDTQYF.

The rearrangement uses TRBV29-1 and TRBJ2-2; D might be TRBD1 (6 bases). The V and J ends lost 5 bases and 5 bases respectively, with 12 bases between them. This CDR3 region has 13 residues. Germline CDR1 is SQVTM and CDR2 is ANQGSEA. In nucleotides, the CDR3 is TGCAGCGTTAACACAGGGTATACCGGGGAGCTGTTTTTT. Its translation: CSVNTGYTGELFF.

The chain has TRBV14 and TRBJ1-6, with D unclear. The CDR3 spans 18 residues. CDR1 is SGHDN and CDR2 is FVKESK in the germline V gene. Trimming removed 1 base from V and 0 bases from J, with 13 bases in between. The DNA for the CDR3 is TGTGCCAGCAGCCAAGGCGGGCAGGTTCTCTCCTATAATTCACCCCTCCACTTT. It codes for CASSQGGQVLSYNSPLHF.

The rearrangement uses TRBV11-2 and TRBJ1-6, with D possibly TRBD1 on 6 matching bases. CDR1 SGHAT and CDR2 FQNNGV come from the germline V gene. The CDR3 totals 14 residues. Trimming stripped 2 bases from V and 7 bases from J, with 9 bases between. The CDR3 nucleotides are TGTGCCAGCAGCTTAAAGGGGGAAAATTCACCCCTCCACTTT. This sequence encodes CASSLKGENSPLHF. The whole variable domain, remainder taken from reference TRBV11-2 and TRBJ1-6, is EAGVAQSPRYKIIEKRQSVAFWCNPISGHATLYWYQQILGQGPKLLIQFQNNGVVDDSQLPKDRFSAERLKGVDSTLKIQPAKLEDSAVYLCASSLKGENSPLHFGNGTRLTVT.

The CDR3 loop is CASSARTGEDTQYF. The CDR3 DNA follows: TGTGCCAGCAGCGCCCGGACAGGGGAAGATACGCAGTATTTT. The chain is built from TRBV7-3 and TRBJ2-3, with 9 bases identical to TRBD1. In germline, CDR1 is SGHTA, CDR2 FQGTGA. The ends lost 5 bases at V and 5 bases at J; junction bases unmatched: 5. There are 14 residues in the CDR3.

V gene TRBV4-3 combines with J gene TRBJ2-7; D perhaps matches TRBD1 (7 bases). V lost 0 bases and J lost 7, with 13 bases in between. The CDR3 has 14 amino acids. In germline, CDR1 is LGHNA, CDR2 YSLEER. CDR3 region: CASSQDPAGGEQYF. The CDR3 DNA reads as TGCGCCAGCAGCCAAGATCCAGCAGGGGGGGAGCAGTACTTC.

V and J are TRBV27 and TRBJ1-1; tentatively, D is TRBD1 (6 bases). The CDR3 length is 15 residues. Germline CDR1 is MNHEY and CDR2 is SMNVEV (reference sequence). The germline V and J ends were trimmed by 5 bases and 4 bases, with 17 bases remaining between them. The CDR3 loop reads CASSQTGTWGTEAFF. DNA of the CDR3: TGTGCCAGCAGTCAAACCGGGACATGGGGCACTGAAGCTTTCTTT.

V usage is TRBV29-1 and J usage is TRBJ1-1; D is undetermined. Germline V gene lookup returns CDR1 SQVTM and CDR2 ANQGSEA. V dropped 7 bases and J dropped 1 base, with 10 bases sitting between them. The CDR3 is 12 amino acids. CDR3 protein: CSALGRNTEAFF. The CDR3 region has the DNA TGCAGCGCATTGGGGAGGAACACTGAAGCTTTCTTT. Supplemented by reference TRBV29-1 and TRBJ1-1, the full variable domain reads SAVISQKPSRDICQRGTSLTIQCQVDSQVTMMFWYRQQPGQSLTLIATANQGSEATYESGFVIDKFPISRPNLTFSTLTVSNMSPEDSSIYLCSALGRNTEAFFGQGTRLTVV.

The V and J genes are TRBV7-9 and TRBJ2-1; 8 nucleotides line up with TRBD2. Germline loops: CDR1 SEHNR, CDR2 FQNEAQ (reference sequence). CDR3 length: 14 amino acids. The junction had 10 bases not matched to a gene; V was cut back by 7 bases and J by 8 bases. CDR3 sequence: CASTFETSEDEQFF. The CDR3 DNA reads TGTGCCAGCACCTTCGAGACTAGCGAGGATGAGCAGTTCTTC.

The table lists this clone with a few counts. The CDR3 region has the DNA TGCGCCAGCAGGGACAGGGTGAACACTGAAGCTTTCTTT. Its protein is CASRDRVNTEAFF. V gene TRBV23-1 combines with J gene TRBJ1-1; 8 nucleotides match TRBD1. TRBV23-1 falls under the ORF class, with uncertain function. V was clipped by 6 bases and J by 0 bases; unmatched bases: 0. The CDR3 has 13 amino acids.

The gene calls are TRBV6-1 and TRBJ1-6; 10 nucleotides match TRBD1. J was trimmed by 8 bases and V by 2 bases; bases with no gene match: 3. The CDR3 spans 15 residues. Germline CDR1 and CDR2: MNHNS and SASEGT. Here the CDR3 reads CASSETGQGHSPLHF. The DNA of the CDR3 is TGTGCCAGCAGTGAAACGGGACAGGGGCATTCACCCCTCCACTTT.

CDR3 residues: CAEDNTGELFF. The DNA for the CDR3 is TGTGCGGAGGATAACACCGGGGAGCTGTTTTTT. The genes are TRBV7-9 and TRBJ2-2; maybe TRBD2 (5 bases). The CDR3 totals 11 residues. Germline V gives CDR1 SEHNR, CDR2 FQNEAQ (reference sequence).

V gene TRBV6-5 combines with J gene TRBJ1-6, with D hard to call. Germline V lookup: CDR1 MNHEY, CDR2 SVGAGI. Trimming left V 0 bases short and J 7 bases short, with 7 bases between. The CDR3 runs 14 residues. CDR3 amino acids: CASSYSGDNSPLHF. For the CDR3, the DNA is TGTGCCAGCAGTTACTCTGGAGACAATTCACCCCTCCACTTT.

Here the CDR3 reads CASSSPTGVHGYTF. CDR3 DNA sequence: TGTGCCAGCAGCTCCCCGACAGGGGTACATGGCTACACCTTC. The chain combines TRBV3-1 (or the pseudogene TRBV3-2) with TRBJ1-2, with 8 bases that match TRBD1. Germline lookup yields CDR1 LGHDT and CDR2 YNNKEL (reference sequence). V trimming: 5 bases; J trimming: 6 bases; junction bases outside the gene matches: 8. The CDR3 totals 14 residues.

The CDR3 is CASSKNRHFLDSPLHF. DNA for the CDR3: TGTGCCAGCAGCAAGAATCGACATTTTCTGGATTCACCCCTCCACTTT. V gene TRBV21-1 combines with J gene TRBJ1-6; the table's D call, TRBD1, was not checked against the DNA. TRBV21-1 is an annotated pseudogene. The CDR3 has 16 amino acids.

The chain joins TRBV6-2 or TRBV6-3 to TRBJ1-5, with no clear D. The V gene's germline CDR1 is MNHEY and CDR2 SVGEGT. The ends were cut back, 0 bases at V and 9 bases at J, with 12 bases in the middle. This CDR3 region has 14 residues. The CDR3 sequence is CASSYSAGEGPQHF. The CDR3 region has the DNA TGTGCCAGCAGTTACTCGGCCGGTGAGGGGCCCCAGCATTTT.

The chain links TRBV27 to TRBJ2-1, with D tentatively TRBD2 (5 bases). Germline V gives CDR1 MNHEY, CDR2 SMNVEV (reference sequence). V was pared by 3 bases and J by 4 bases, with 10 bases between. The CDR3 consists of 14 residues. This chain's CDR3 is CASSLWGDYNEQFF. The CDR3 nucleotides are TGTGCCAGCAGTTTGTGGGGAGATTACAATGAGCAGTTCTTC.

This clone is a singleton in its sample. V and J are TRBV30 and TRBJ2-1; 11 bases align to TRBD2. CDR1 GTSNPN and CDR2 SVGIG come from the germline V gene (reference sequence). The CDR3 is 13 amino acids. V shed 7 bases, J shed 7 bases, and the junction held 6 bases outside the gene matches. CDR3 coding DNA: TGTGCCTTTTTAGCGGGGGGGTGGAATGAGCAGTTCTTC. Its translation is CAFLAGGWNEQFF.

A remark on this clone: In the same sample, other DNA sequences code for this CDR3. In DNA, the CDR3 is TGTGCCAGCAGCTTACCGGGGGGCACTGAAGCTTTCTTT. Its protein is CASSLPGGTEAFF. The V call is TRBV7-9, the J call TRBJ1-1, with D perhaps TRBD1 (5 bases). Trimming took 2 bases from V and 4 from J, leaving 8 bases between them. The length of the CDR3 is 13 residues. The germline V gene encodes CDR1 SEHNR and CDR2 FQNEAQ (reference sequence).